This TCR beta chain was captured in a study of shared clonotypes between healthy human individuals. Study background: A couple of female and a few male donors aged 18 to 49 were enrolled. Study conclusions and caveats: Generation probabilities of non-shared clonotypes were lower (relative to those shared by all four donors).

This clone was observed once. Its target is unknown. The CDR3 runs 14 residues. Germline V gene data show CDR1 as SGHRS and CDR2 as YFSETQ. V was shortened by 0 bases and J by 2 bases, with 8 bases between the two germline ends. TCRdb's table, derived via immunoSEQ multiplex PCR, lists solely in-frame clones and lacks some. This sample has 2 million to 3 million clones; 93% occur once, and the top ten carry more than 0.35%. The investigators split CD4+ cells into a CD45RA+ naive subset and a CD45RA-negative memory subset. The gene calls are TRBV5-1 and TRBJ1-2; D is undetermined. The sequencing input was naive CD4+ T cells from PBMCs. Subset described: CD45RA+ positively selected. The origin of this receptor is a man aged 18 to 29 in good health. Some clones in this sample may be carry-over from other donors' samples. CDR3 sequence: CASSLGSANYGYTF. For the CDR3, the DNA is TGCGCCAGCAGCTTGGGTAGCGCAAACTATGGCTACACCTTC.